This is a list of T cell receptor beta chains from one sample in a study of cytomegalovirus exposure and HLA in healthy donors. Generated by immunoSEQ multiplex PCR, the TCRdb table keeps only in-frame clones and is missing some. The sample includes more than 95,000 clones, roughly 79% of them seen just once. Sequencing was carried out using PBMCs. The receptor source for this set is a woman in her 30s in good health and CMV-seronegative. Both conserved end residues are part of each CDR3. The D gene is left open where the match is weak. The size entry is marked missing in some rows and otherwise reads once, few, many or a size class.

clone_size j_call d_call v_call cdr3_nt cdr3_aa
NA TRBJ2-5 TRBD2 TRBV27 TGTGCCAGCAGTTTAGCCTCCGGTCCGACTAGCGGGAGATTAAAGGAAGAGACCCAGTACTTC CASSLASGPTSGRLKEETQYF
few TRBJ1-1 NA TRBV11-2 TGTGCCAGCAGCGGACAGTACTCTGAAGCTTTCTTT CASSGQYSEAFF
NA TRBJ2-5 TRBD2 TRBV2 TGTGCCAGCAGTGAGCGGGAGCAAGAGACCCAGTACTTC CASSEREQETQYF
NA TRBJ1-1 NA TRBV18 TGTGCCAGCTCACCGGACACCCCGAACACTGAAGCTTTCTTT CASSPDTPNTEAFF
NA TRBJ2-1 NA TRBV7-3 TGTGCCAGCAGCCCACGGTCGGGGGACTCGATCAATGAGCAGTTCTTC CASSPRSGDSINEQFF
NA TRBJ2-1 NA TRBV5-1 TGCGCCAGCAGCTATGGCGGGACCAATGAGCAGTTCTTC CASSYGGTNEQFF
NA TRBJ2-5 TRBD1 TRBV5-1 TGCGCCAGCAGCTTGTATGGACAGGTTCAAGAGACCCAGTACTTC CASSLYGQVQETQYF
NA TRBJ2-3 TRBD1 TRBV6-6 TGTGCCAGCAGTACAACAGGGGGAAGTGGGGATACGCAGTATTTT CASSTTGGSGDTQYF
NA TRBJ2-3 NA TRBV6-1 TGTGCCAGCAGTGTAACAGCATACACAGATACGCAGTATTTT CASSVTAYTDTQYF
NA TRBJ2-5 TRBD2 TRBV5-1 TGCGCCAGCAGCTTAGGACTAGCTGAAATGGAGACCCAGTACTTC CASSLGLAEMETQYF
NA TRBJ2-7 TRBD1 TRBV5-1 TGCGCCAGCAGCTTGCAAGGAGGGACAGGGCTAGCCTACGAGCAGTACTTC CASSLQGGTGLAYEQYF
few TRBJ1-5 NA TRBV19 TGTGCCAGTAGTATCCCCAGTAGCAATCAGCCCCAGCATTTT CASSIPSSNQPQHF
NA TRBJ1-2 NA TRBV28 TGTGCCAGCAGTCGGGGGGACTATGGCTACACCTTC CASSRGDYGYTF
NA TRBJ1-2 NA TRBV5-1 TGCGCCAGCAGCCAAGGAAGGATCCGGGAGAAGTGCGGCTACACCTTC CASSQGRIREKCGYTF
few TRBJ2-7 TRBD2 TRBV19 TGTGCCAGTAGTATAGAGGGAGGGTCCCCCTACGAGCAGTACTTC CASSIEGGSPYEQYF
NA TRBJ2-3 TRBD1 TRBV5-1 TGCGCCAGCAGCCTCAGGGGGCTGGGCACAGATACGCAGTATTTT CASSLRGLGTDTQYF
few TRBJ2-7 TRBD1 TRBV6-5 TGTGCCAGCAGTTCGCCCCCACAGGGGGCATACGAGCAGTACTTC CASSSPPQGAYEQYF
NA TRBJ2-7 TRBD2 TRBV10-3 TGTGCCATCAGTCCCGCCGGGACTAGCGGGGATGGGAGCTACGAGCAGTACTTC CAISPAGTSGDGSYEQYF
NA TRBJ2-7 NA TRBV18 TGTGCCAGCTCACCACAGGGGGTGTCAACCTACGAGCAGTACTTC CASSPQGVSTYEQYF
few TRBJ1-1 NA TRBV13 TGTGCCAGCACACAGGTTTCTGCTGAAGCTTTCTTT CASTQVSAEAFF
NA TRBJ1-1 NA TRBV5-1 TGCGCCAGCAGCTCTGACATACTGAACACTGAAGCTTTCTTT CASSSDILNTEAFF
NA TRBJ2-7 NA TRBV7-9 TGTGCCAGCAGCGAAACAGGAACCCTCTACGAGCAGTACTTC CASSETGTLYEQYF
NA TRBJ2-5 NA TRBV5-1 TGCGCCAGCAGCATAGCGCCGGGACAAATCCAAGAGACCCAGTACTTC CASSIAPGQIQETQYF
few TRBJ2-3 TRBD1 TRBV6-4 TGTGCCAGCAGTGGGACAGGGGGCGCAGATACGCAGTATTTT CASSGTGGADTQYF
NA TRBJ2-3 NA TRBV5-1 TGCGCCAGCAAGGTGGGAGCCGTAGATACGCAGTATTTT CASKVGAVDTQYF
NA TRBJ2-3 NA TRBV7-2 TGTGCCAGCAGCTCTCTCACAGATACGCAGTATTTT CASSSLTDTQYF
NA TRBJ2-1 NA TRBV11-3 TGTGCCAGCAGCTTAGGTCCGCGCAGGGAGCAGTTCTTC CASSLGPRREQFF
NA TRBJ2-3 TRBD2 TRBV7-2 TGTGCCAGCAGCTTAGTTAGCGGGAGTGTAGATACGCAGTATTTT CASSLVSGSVDTQYF
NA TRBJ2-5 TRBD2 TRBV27 TGTGCCAGCAGTTTCAGACTAGCGGGAGAAGAGACCCAGTACTTC CASSFRLAGEETQYF
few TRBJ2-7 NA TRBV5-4 TGTGCCAGCAGCTTGGGGCCGGCGGGGAGAGGGAGGCCCTACGAGCAGTACTTC CASSLGPAGRGRPYEQYF
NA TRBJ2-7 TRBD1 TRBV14 TGTGCCAGCAGCCAAAACAGGGGCTCCTACGAGCAGTACTTC CASSQNRGSYEQYF
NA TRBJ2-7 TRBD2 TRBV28 TGTGCCAGCAGCAGCGCGGGAGGAAAGGGCTACGAGCAGTACTTC CASSSAGGKGYEQYF
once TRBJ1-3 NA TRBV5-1 TGCGCCAGCAGCTTACGGGAAGACTCTGGAAACACCATATATTTT CASSLREDSGNTIYF
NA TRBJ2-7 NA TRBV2 TGTGCCAGTAGCCCGACGGGGTCCAGCTCCTACGAGCAGTACTTC CASSPTGSSSYEQYF
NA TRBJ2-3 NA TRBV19 TGTGCCAGTAGTCGACTAGGAAGCACAGGTACGCAGTATTTT CASSRLGSTGTQYF
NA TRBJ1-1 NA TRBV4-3 TGCGCCAGCAGCCAAGACAGGGCGAACACTGAAGCTTTCTTT CASSQDRANTEAFF
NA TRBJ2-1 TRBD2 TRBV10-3 TGTGCCATCACTGGGTTGCGGGAGAGGGCGGGCAATGAGCAGTTCTTC CAITGLRERAGNEQFF
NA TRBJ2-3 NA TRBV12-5 TGTGCTAGTGGTTTGGTAATTGGCGGGATCGGCACAGATACGCAGTATTTT CASGLVIGGIGTDTQYF
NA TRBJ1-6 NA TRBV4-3 TGCGCCAGCAGCCAAGATCCCCTTACAAATTCACCCCTCCACTTT CASSQDPLTNSPLHF
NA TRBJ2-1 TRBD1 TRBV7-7 TGTGCTAGCAGCCAGGACAGGGAAAATGAGCAGTTCTTC CASSQDRENEQFF
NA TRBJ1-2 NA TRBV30 TGTGCCTGGAGTATGAACTCTAACTATGGCTACACCTTC CAWSMNSNYGYTF
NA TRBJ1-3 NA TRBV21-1 TGTGCCAGCCGGAAAAATCAGGTCGGCTGCCCGGGACAGGGTTACAACACCATATATTTT CASRKNQVGCPGQGYNTIYF
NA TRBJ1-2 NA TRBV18 TGTGCCAGCTCACCACCGGAAGGCGGGCACTATGGCTACACCTTC CASSPPEGGHYGYTF
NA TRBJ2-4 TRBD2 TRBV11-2 TGTGCCAGCCGATCGGCCGCGAAGCGCGGGGGATACATTCAGTACTTC CASRSAAKRGGYIQYF
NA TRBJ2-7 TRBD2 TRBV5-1 TGCGCCAGCAGCTTGGTCCGGCTAGCGGGAGGAGCCGAGCAGTACTTC CASSLVRLAGGAEQYF
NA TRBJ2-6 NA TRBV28 TGTGCCAGCAGTTTATGGGACAGCTCTGGGGCCAACGTCCTGACTTTC CASSLWDSSGANVLTF
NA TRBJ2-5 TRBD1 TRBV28 TGTGCCAGCAGTCGGGACAGTGAGCAAGAGACCCAGTACTTC CASSRDSEQETQYF
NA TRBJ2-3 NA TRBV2 TGTGCCAGCAGTGTGTTGCGCAGCACAGATACGCAGTATTTT CASSVLRSTDTQYF
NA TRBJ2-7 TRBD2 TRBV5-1 TGCGCCAGCAGCCCGCTCCCTAGCGGGAGGGACGAGCAGTACTTC CASSPLPSGRDEQYF
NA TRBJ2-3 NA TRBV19 TGTGCCAGTAGTATTTCAGGGGCCGGGGCAGATACGCAGTATTTT CASSISGAGADTQYF
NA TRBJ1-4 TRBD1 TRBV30 TGTGCCTGGAGGGCGGGACAGGGGTTTGCAACTAATGAAAAACTGTTTTTT CAWRAGQGFATNEKLFF
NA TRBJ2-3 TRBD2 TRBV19 TGTGCCAGTCGGCCTAGCGGGAGTTCAGATACGCAGTATTTT CASRPSGSSDTQYF
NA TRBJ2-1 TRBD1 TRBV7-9 TGTGCCAGCAGCGACCTGCCCGGGGACAGGGACGACAATGAGCAGTTCTTC CASSDLPGDRDDNEQFF
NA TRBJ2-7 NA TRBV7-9 TGTGCCAGCAGCTTAGTCAGGGATCCTACCGGGCAGTACTTC CASSLVRDPTGQYF
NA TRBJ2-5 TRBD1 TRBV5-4 TGTGCCAGCAGCTTCCGGGACAGGGAGACCCAGTACTTC CASSFRDRETQYF
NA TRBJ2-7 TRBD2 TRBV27 TGTGCCAGCAGTTTAGGGGGAGGGCCATTTGACGAGCAGTACTTC CASSLGGGPFDEQYF
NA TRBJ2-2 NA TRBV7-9 TGTTCCAGCAGACCCAGTGTGAGCGGGCCGAACACCGGGGAGCTGTTTTTT CSSRPSVSGPNTGELFF
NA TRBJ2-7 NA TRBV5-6 TGTGCCAGCAGCTTGGCCCTCGGACTCAATATGTACGAGCAGTACTTC CASSLALGLNMYEQYF
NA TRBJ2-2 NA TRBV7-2 TGTGCCAGCAGCTTACTTAGGGGATTGGGCACCGGGGAGCTGTTTTTT CASSLLRGLGTGELFF
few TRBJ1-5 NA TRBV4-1 TGCGCCAGCAGCCAACAGGGTTCTCAGCCCCAGCATTTT CASSQQGSQPQHF